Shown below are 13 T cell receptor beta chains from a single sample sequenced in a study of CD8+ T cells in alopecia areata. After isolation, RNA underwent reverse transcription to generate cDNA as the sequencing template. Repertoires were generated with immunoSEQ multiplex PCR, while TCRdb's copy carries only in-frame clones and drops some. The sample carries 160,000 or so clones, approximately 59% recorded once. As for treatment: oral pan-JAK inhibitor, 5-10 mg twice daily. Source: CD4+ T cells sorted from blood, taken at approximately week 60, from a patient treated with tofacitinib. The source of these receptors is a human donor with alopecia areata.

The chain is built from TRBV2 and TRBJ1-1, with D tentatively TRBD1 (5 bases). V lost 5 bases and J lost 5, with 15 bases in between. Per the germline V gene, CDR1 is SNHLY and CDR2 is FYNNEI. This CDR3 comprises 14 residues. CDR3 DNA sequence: TGTGCCAGCAGTTTAAACCCAAGGGGAACTGAAGCTTTCTTT. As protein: CASSLNPRGTEAFF.

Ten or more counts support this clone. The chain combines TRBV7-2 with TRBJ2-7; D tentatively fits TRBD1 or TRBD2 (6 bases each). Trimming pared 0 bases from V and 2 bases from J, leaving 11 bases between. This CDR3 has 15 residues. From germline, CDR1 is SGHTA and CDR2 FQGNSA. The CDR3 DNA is TGTGCCAGCAGCTTAGCGGGGGGCTCTGCCTACGAGCAGTACTTC. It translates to CASSLAGGSAYEQYF. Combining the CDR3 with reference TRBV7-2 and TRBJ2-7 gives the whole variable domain GAGVSQSPSNKVTEKGKDVELRCDPISGHTALYWYRQSLGQGLEFLIYFQGNSAPDKSGLPSDRFSAERTGGSVSTLTIQRTQQEDSAVYLCASSLAGGSAYEQYFGPGTRLTVT.

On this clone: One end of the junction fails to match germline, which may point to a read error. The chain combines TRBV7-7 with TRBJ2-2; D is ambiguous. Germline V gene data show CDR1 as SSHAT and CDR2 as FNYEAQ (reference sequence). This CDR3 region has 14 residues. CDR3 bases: TGTGCTAGCAGCTTAGTCGACAACACCGGGGAGCTGTTTTTT. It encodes CASSLVDNTGELFF.

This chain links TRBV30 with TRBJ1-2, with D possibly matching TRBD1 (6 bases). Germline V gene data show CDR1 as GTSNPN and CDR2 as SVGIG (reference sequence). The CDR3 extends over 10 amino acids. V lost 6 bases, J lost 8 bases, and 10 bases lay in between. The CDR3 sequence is CACTGIGYTF. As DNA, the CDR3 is TGTGCCTGTACAGGGATCGGCTACACCTTC.

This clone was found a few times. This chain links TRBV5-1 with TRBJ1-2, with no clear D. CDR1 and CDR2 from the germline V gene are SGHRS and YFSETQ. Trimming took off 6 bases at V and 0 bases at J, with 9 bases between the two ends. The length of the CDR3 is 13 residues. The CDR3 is CASTSGANYGYTF. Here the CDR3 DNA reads TGCGCCAGCACGTCGGGAGCTAACTATGGCTACACCTTC.

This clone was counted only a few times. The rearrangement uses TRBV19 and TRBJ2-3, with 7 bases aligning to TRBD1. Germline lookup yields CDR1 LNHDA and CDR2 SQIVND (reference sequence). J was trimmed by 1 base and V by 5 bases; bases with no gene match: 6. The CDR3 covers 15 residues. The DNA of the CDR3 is TGTGCCAGTAGTTTAACAGGGGCGGGCACAGATACGCAGTATTTT. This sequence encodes CASSLTGAGTDTQYF.

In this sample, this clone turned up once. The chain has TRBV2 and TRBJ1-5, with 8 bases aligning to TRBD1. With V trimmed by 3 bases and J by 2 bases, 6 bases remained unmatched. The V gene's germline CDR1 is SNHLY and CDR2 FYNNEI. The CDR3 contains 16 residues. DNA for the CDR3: TGTGCCAGCAGTGACCGACAGGGGCGAGGCAATCAGCCCCAGCATTTT. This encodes CASSDRQGRGNQPQHF.

The CDR3 bases are TGTGCCATCAGACCTCCGGGGGGCCCAGATACGCAGTATTTT. It is translated as CAIRPPGGPDTQYF. The chain joins TRBV10-3 to TRBJ2-3; a weak D match, TRBD2 (7 bases). The CDR3 is 14 amino acids. The V and J ends lost 6 bases and 4 bases respectively, with 14 bases between them. Germline V gene lookup returns CDR1 ENHRY and CDR2 SYGVKD.

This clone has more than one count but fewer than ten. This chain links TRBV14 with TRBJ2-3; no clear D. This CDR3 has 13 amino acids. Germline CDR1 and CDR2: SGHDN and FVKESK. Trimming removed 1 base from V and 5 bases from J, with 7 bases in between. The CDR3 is CASSQVFGDTQYF. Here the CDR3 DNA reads TGTGCCAGCAGCCAAGTCTTCGGAGATACGCAGTATTTT.

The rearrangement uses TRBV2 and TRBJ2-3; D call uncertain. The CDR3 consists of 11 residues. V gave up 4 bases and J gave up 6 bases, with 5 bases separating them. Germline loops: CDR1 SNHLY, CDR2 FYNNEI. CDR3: CASSVMDTQYF. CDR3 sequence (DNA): TGTGCCAGCAGTGTCATGGATACGCAGTATTTT.

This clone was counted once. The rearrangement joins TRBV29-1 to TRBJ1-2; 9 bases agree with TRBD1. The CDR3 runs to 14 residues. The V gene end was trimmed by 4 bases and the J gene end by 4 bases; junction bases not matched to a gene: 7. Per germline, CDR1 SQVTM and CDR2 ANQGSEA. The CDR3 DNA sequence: TGCAGCGTTGTGGGACAGGGTCGTACCTATGGCTACACCTTC. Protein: CSVVGQGRTYGYTF.

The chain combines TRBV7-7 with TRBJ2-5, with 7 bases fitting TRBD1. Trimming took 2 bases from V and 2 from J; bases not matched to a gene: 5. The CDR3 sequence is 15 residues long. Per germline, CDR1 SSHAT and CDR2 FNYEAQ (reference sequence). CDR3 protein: CASSLMPGQQETQYF. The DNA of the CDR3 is TGTGCCAGCAGCTTAATGCCGGGACAGCAAGAGACCCAGTACTTC. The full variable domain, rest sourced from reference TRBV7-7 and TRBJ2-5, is GAGVSQSPRYKVTKRGQDVTLRCDPISSHATLYWYQQALGQGPEFLTYFNYEAQPDKSGLPSDRFSAERPEGSISTLTIQRTEQRDSAMYRCASSLMPGQQETQYFGPGTRLLVL.

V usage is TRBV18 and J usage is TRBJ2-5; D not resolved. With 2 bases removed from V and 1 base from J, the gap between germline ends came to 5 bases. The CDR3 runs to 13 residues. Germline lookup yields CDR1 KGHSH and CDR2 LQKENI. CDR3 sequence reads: CASSPTPQETQYF. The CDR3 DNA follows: TGTGCCAGCTCACCAACCCCCCAAGAGACCCAGTACTTC.